These 20 T cell receptor beta chains share one sample of origin, sequenced in a study of cytomegalovirus exposure and HLA in healthy donors. Primers included in the PCR were 60 Vbeta and 13 Jbeta primers. Clones were read by immunoSEQ multiplex PCR, and TCRdb kept only the in-frame ones, dropping some. Seen here are around 80,000 clones, 74% observed once, and the top ten hold roughly 9.1%. The source material was PBMCs. The receptors shown here come from a man between 35 and 55 years old in good health and CMV-seropositive.

This sequence joins TRBV5-6 and TRBJ2-5; weak D call: TRBD2 (5 bases). This CDR3 region has 13 residues. Germline V gene data show CDR1 as SGHDT and CDR2 as YYEEEE. V was clipped by 4 bases and J by 5 bases, with 12 bases between them. The CDR3 DNA is TGTGCCAGCAGCGGTTGGGAGAGGGAGACCCAGTACTTC. Amino acids: CASSGWERETQYF.

The chain couples TRBV11-2 to TRBJ2-7, with TRBD1 matching 7 bases. From germline, CDR1 is SGHAT and CDR2 FQNNGV. V shed 5 bases and J 2 bases; nucleotides not matched to a gene: 12. This CDR3 region has 16 residues. The CDR3 nucleotides are TGTGCCAGCAGCCCAACTCCCGGGACAGCCCCCTACGAGCAGTACTTC. Amino acids: CASSPTPGTAPYEQYF.

The chain employs TRBV11-3 and TRBJ2-7, with 8 bases fitting TRBD2. The CDR3 contains 15 residues. Germline CDR1 and CDR2: SGHNT and YENEEA. Losses at the gene ends were 1 base for V and 4 bases for J; bases not matched to a gene: 6. CDR3 residues: CASSLGSGSGYEQYF. DNA of the CDR3: TGTGCCAGCAGCTTAGGGAGCGGGAGTGGGTACGAGCAGTACTTC.

This chain uses TRBV27 with TRBJ2-1; D is unclear. With 1 base removed from V and 8 bases from J, the gap between germline ends came to 12 bases. Germline CDR1 MNHEY, CDR2 SMNVEV (reference sequence). The CDR3 is 14 residues long. In DNA form, the CDR3 reads TGTGCCAGCAGTTTATGGCTAGGATGGGATGAGCAGTTCTTC. Translating gives CASSLWLGWDEQFF.

As DNA, the CDR3 is TGTGCCAGCAGCACCCGGACAGGGGGGGCCTCAGAGACCCAGTACTTC. It is translated as CASSTRTGGASETQYF. The rearrangement joins TRBV11-2 to TRBJ2-5, with 10 bases identical to TRBD1. V lost 5 bases to trimming and J lost 4 bases; unmatched junction nucleotides: 10. Germline V gene data show CDR1 as SGHAT and CDR2 as FQNNGV. This CDR3 region has 16 residues.

The gene calls are TRBV19 and TRBJ2-1; 7 bases match TRBD2. This CDR3 is 12 amino acids long. The V gene end was trimmed by 5 bases and the J gene end by 14 bases; junction bases not matched to a gene: 9. Germline-derived CDR1 and CDR2 are LNHDA and SQIVND (reference sequence). The CDR3 coding sequence is TGTGCCAGTAGTGTAGGGACTATGGCTGAGTTCTTC. It translates to CASSVGTMAEFF.

The rearrangement links TRBV6-6 to TRBJ1-1; 8 bases line up with TRBD1. The CDR3 runs 13 residues. V shed 6 bases and J 12 bases; nucleotides not matched to a gene: 12. Germline-derived CDR1 and CDR2 are MNHNY and SVGAGI (reference sequence). The CDR3 DNA is TGTGCCAGCAGCCAGACCGGACAGGGTAAACCTTTCTTT. It specifies CASSQTGQGKPFF.

The chain carries TRBV2 and TRBJ2-5, with D maybe TRBD1 (6 bases). The assigned J gene may be wrong: the sequence end matches TRBJ2-7 better. The length of the CDR3 is 13 residues. CDR1 and CDR2 from the germline V gene are SNHLY and FYNNEI. The CDR3 DNA reads as TGTGCCAGCAGTCTACAGGGTCCCTACGAGCAGTACTTC. Its protein product is CASSLQGPYEQYF.

The chain recombines TRBV2 with TRBJ1-5, with 11 nucleotides matching TRBD1. The V segment lost 6 bases and the J segment 1 base; nucleotides outside the gene matches: 5. Germline-derived CDR1 and CDR2 are SNHLY and FYNNEI. The CDR3 totals 16 residues. The CDR3 loop reads CASSRTGGESNQPQHF. The CDR3 DNA is TGTGCCAGCAGCCGGACAGGGGGCGAGAGCAATCAGCCCCAGCATTTT.

This rearrangement joins TRBV5-6 to TRBJ2-5; TRBD2 matches 9 bases. V lost 2 bases to trimming and J lost 2 bases; unmatched junction nucleotides: 10. This CDR3 comprises 17 residues. Germline values: CDR1 SGHDT, CDR2 YYEEEE. This CDR3 is CASSLRKASGAQETQYF. The CDR3 DNA follows: TGTGCCAGCAGCTTACGAAAGGCTAGCGGGGCACAAGAGACCCAGTACTTC.

There are a few counts of this clone. The chain carries TRBV5-1 and TRBJ2-5; no clear D. Trimming took 0 bases from V and 4 from J, leaving 19 bases between them. In germline, CDR1 is SGHRS, CDR2 YFSETQ. This CDR3 comprises 17 residues. CDR3 sequence (DNA): TGCGCCAGCAGCTTGGGTCCAGCGACCCGAGGTAGAGAGACCCAGTACTTC. It codes for CASSLGPATRGRETQYF.

The J gene is TRBJ2-1, the V gene TRBV6-1; TRBD1 aligns across 8 bases. The ends lost 5 bases at V and 6 bases at J; junction bases unmatched: 9. Germline V gene data show CDR1 as MNHNS and CDR2 as SASEGT. CDR3 length: 15 amino acids. CDR3 DNA sequence: TGTGCCAGCAGTTTTAGCAGGGGGCTGGGCAATGAGCAGTTCTTC. Translation gives CASSFSRGLGNEQFF.

This clone was seen just once. The chain is built from TRBV29-1 and TRBJ2-3, with 8 positions matching TRBD1. The J segment lost 6 bases and the V segment lost 7 bases, leaving 9 bases of the junction unmatched. The germline gives CDR1 SQVTM, CDR2 ANQGSEA. The CDR3 is 13 residues long. This chain's CDR3 is CSALPRQGDTQYF. CDR3 nucleotides: TGCAGCGCCCTACCCCGACAGGGGGATACGCAGTATTTT.

This chain joins TRBV6-6 and TRBJ2-7; 7 bases are a match to TRBD1. CDR1 and CDR2 from the germline V gene are MNHNY and SVGAGI (reference sequence). V shed 1 base, J shed 3 bases, and the junction held 3 bases outside the gene matches. The CDR3 covers 14 residues. CDR3 in amino acids: CASSYLGQNYEQYF. DNA for the CDR3: TGTGCCAGCAGTTACTTGGGACAGAACTACGAGCAGTACTTC.

As to this clone: Germline is not matched at one junction end, which may reflect a read error. This rearrangement joins TRBV7-9 to TRBJ2-1, with 8 positions matching TRBD2. Germline CDR1 reads SEHNR; CDR2 reads FQNEAQ (reference sequence). CDR3 length equals 14 residues. The CDR3 sequence: CSSSGSGRGDEQFF. The CDR3 DNA reads TGTTCCAGCAGTGGGAGCGGGAGAGGCGATGAGCAGTTCTTC. The whole variable domain, filled in from reference TRBV7-9 and TRBJ2-1, reads DTGVSQNPRHKITKRGQNVTFRCDPISEHNRLYWYRQTLGQGPEFLTYFQNEAQLEKSRLLSDRFSAERPKGSFSTLEIQRTEQGDSAMYLCSSSGSGRGDEQFFGPGTRLTVL.

The chain uses TRBV19 and TRBJ2-5, with TRBD2 matching over 11 bases. The CDR3 runs to 15 residues. The germline V gene has CDR1 LNHDA and CDR2 SQIVND (reference sequence). The trim removed 5 bases at V and 3 bases at J, leaving 5 bases unmatched. CDR3 amino acids: CASSGLLAGEETQYF. For the CDR3, the DNA is TGTGCCAGTAGTGGGTTACTAGCGGGGGAAGAGACCCAGTACTTC.

This chain links TRBV2 with TRBJ2-5; D possibly corresponds to TRBD2 (6 bases). The J call is doubtful: the DNA matches TRBJ2-7 better. The CDR3 totals 15 residues. The germline V gene has CDR1 SNHLY and CDR2 FYNNEI. CDR3 sequence reads: CASSEAGRGSYEQYF. The DNA of the CDR3 is TGTGCCAGCAGTGAAGCGGGGCGGGGCTCCTACGAGCAGTACTTC.

Only a few counts were recorded for this clone. The chain employs TRBV5-1 and TRBJ2-1; 8 bases agree with TRBD1. V shed 0 bases, J shed 3 bases, and the junction held 2 bases outside the gene matches. Germline lookup yields CDR1 SGHRS and CDR2 YFSETQ. There are 15 residues in the CDR3. CDR3 nucleotides: TGCGCCAGCAGCTTGGAGGGGACAGGCTACAATGAGCAGTTCTTC. Amino acid sequence: CASSLEGTGYNEQFF.

V is TRBV6-1 and J is TRBJ2-1; 10 bases are shared with TRBD2. V lost 4 bases to trimming and J lost 10 bases; unmatched junction nucleotides: 13. The CDR3 is 16 amino acids. Germline V gives CDR1 MNHNS, CDR2 SASEGT. The CDR3 loop reads CASSGPEAGGPREQFF. Written as DNA, the CDR3 is TGTGCCAGCAGTGGCCCGGAAGCGGGGGGGCCGCGAGAGCAGTTCTTC.

J is TRBJ1-2 and V is TRBV9, with a tentative D call TRBD1 (6 bases). V was cut by 4 bases and J by 0 bases, with 13 bases left in between. Germline values: CDR1 SGDLS, CDR2 YYNGEE. This CDR3 comprises 15 residues. CDR3: CASSTRTAANYGYTF. The CDR3 DNA is TGTGCCAGCAGCACCCGGACAGCAGCTAACTATGGCTACACCTTC.